The present TCR beta chain was sequenced within a study of post-analysis software for immune sequencing data. Study in general: The disease courses spanned relapsing-remitting, secondary progressive and progressive-relapsing forms of multiple sclerosis.

This clonotype was observed a few times. The target antigen is unknown. Unique molecular identifiers featured in each of the TCR beta cDNA libraries. In TCRdb, the PCR reads were re-called with MiXCR into one record per CDR3 protein. The table has 350,000 to 500,000 distinct CDR3 sequences, 30% to 45% seen once. Study results and caveats: Samples sharing a preparation batch grouped tightly together when assessed by F measure. Four or five TRBV segments, including TRBV5-6, TRBV5-1 and TRBV20-1, were more frequent in patients than controls.

The CDR3 covers 14 residues. The J segment lost 2 bases and the V segment lost 11 bases, leaving 9 bases of the junction unmatched. CDR1 is SNHLY, CDR2 FYNNEI, per germline. The chain uses TRBV2 and TRBJ2-3; 8 bases map to TRBD1. The source is a girl between 2 and 10 years old with multiple sclerosis. The sample was blood. CDR3 nucleotides: TGTGCCGAAGCCGGGACAGGCTTCACAGATACGCAGTATTTT. Protein: CAEAGTGFTDTQYF. The variable domain in full, with the rest retrieved from reference TRBV2 and TRBJ2-3, is EPEVTQTPSHQVTQMGQEVILRCVPISNHLYFYWYRQILGQKVEFLVSFYNNEISEKSEIFDDQFSVERPDGSNFTLKIRSTKLEDSAMYFCAEAGTGFTDTQYFGPGTRLTVL.